The T cell receptor beta chain described here comes from a study of blood T cells in healthy people across ages. Germline lookup yields CDR1 SGHTA and CDR2 FQGNSA. The CDR3 has 15 residues. Trimming cost V 2 bases and J 5 bases, with 16 bases left between them. This clonotype was seen repeatedly, ten times or more. PCR was performed a second time for about 6 to 12 cycles using a sample-barcoded 5' primer and a J-beta primer mix. TCRdb used MiXCR to reprocess the 5' RACE reads, holding one entry per CDR3 protein. The sample lists around 870,000 distinct CDR3 sequences; around 26% were seen once. Sample: blood. The rearrangement uses TRBV7-2 and TRBJ2-7; tentative D call: TRBD1 (6 bases). The sequence was collected from a woman of 80 years or more in good health. The CDR3 DNA sequence: TGTGCCAGCAGCTTATTGCAGGGGATTACCAACGAGCAGTACTTC. It is translated as CASSLLQGITNEQYF.